This entry describes one TCR beta chain. The target antigen is unknown. TCRdb keeps only in-frame clones here, not all; method: immunoSEQ multiplex PCR. The table records fewer than 850,000 clones, about two thirds of them present only once. This specimen comes from a study of shared clonotypes between healthy human individuals. Whole-study results and caveats: The represented genetic and exposure-history diversity was limited by the small number of donors.

Germline V gene lookup returns CDR1 SGHDN and CDR2 FVKESK. V dropped 5 bases and J dropped 7; count of bases not matched to a gene: 10. The length of the CDR3 is 14 residues. The V gene is TRBV14, the J gene TRBJ2-7; 8 bases fit TRBD2. The sequence derives from a woman between 25 and 40 years old in good health. What was sequenced was memory CD4+ T cells sorted from blood. Subset in this sample: CD45RA-negative fraction. The CDR3 DNA sequence: TGTGCCAGCAGCTTACTAGCGGCTGCTAGAGAGCAGTACTTC. Protein: CASSLLAAAREQYF.